This T cell receptor beta chain originates from a study of metastatic and nonmetastatic thyroid tumors. No treatment had been given to any patient before thyroid surgery. In this sample, this clone turned up many times. Using MiXCR, TCRdb re-called clones from the PCR reads. Of about 92,000 clones listed, about 15% are singletons. Sequencing used blood. The source of this sequence is a female donor with papillary thyroid cancer or a benign thyroid nodule (not recorded which). Some clones in this sample may be carry-over from other donors' samples.

CDR3 in amino acids: CASSRWGGWTNNEQFF. In DNA, the CDR3 is TGTGCCAGCAGTCGATGGGGGGGTTGGACTAACAATGAGCAGTTCTTC. The chain has TRBV28 and TRBJ2-1; 7 positions agree with TRBD2. Germline V gene sequence: CDR1 MDHEN, CDR2 SYDVKM. The length of the CDR3 is 16 residues. Trimming cost V 5 bases and J 5 bases; bases outside gene matches: 12.